A single T cell receptor beta chain is shown here with its context. These data come from a study of blood T cell repertoires in COVID-19. Study-wide context: Spain, Italy and the United States supplied samples that represented acute and convalescent COVID-19. T cells, B-cell-depleted T cells, or PBMCs provided the cDNA or gDNA that served as material.

Germline lookup yields CDR1 SQVTM and CDR2 ANQGSEA. The CDR3 runs to 13 residues. The trim removed 5 bases at V and 4 bases at J, leaving 7 bases unmatched. Original processing notes: Amplification of reference gene primers provided the estimated nucleated cell counts. Clones were sequenced by immunoSEQ multiplex PCR, and TCRdb holds only the in-frame ones, with some missing. V and J calls and clone size are as listed in that table; D and trimming were resolved from the DNA. The table has approximately 120,000 clones, 70% to 90% seen once. J is TRBJ1-1 and V is TRBV29-1, with 7 bases matching TRBD1. The TCR sequence derives from a woman over 75 with acute or convalescent COVID-19. Sequenced: peripheral blood. CDR3 sequence (DNA): TGCAGCGTTTTACCGGGACAGTCCACTGAAGCTTTCTTT. Translated: CSVLPGQSTEAFF. Full variable domain (outside the CDR3, taken from reference TRBV29-1 and TRBJ1-1): SAVISQKPSRDICQRGTSLTIQCQVDSQVTMMFWYRQQPGQSLTLIATANQGSEATYESGFVIDKFPISRPNLTFSTLTVSNMSPEDSSIYLCSVLPGQSTEAFFGQGTRLTVV.